The text below deals with one TCR beta chain. This clone was observed a handful of times. Its antigen specificity is not known. No qualities accompany the bases; no much larger clone lies one base away. The library was built by means of the immunoSEQ multiplex PCR assay. A mixture of 60 forward primers for TCR Vbeta segments and 13 reverse primers for TCR Jbeta segments was used in the multiplex PCR. Amplification of the CDR3 region of rearranged TCR beta genes was performed with a multiplex PCR assay on genomic DNA. The amplified TCR beta libraries were sequenced on the Illumina HiSeq System as 87-base-pair reads. The paper's processing steps were these. A later analysis counted approximately 84 million unique TCR beta chains across the 550 to 800 repertoires, and roughly 9.9 million of these chains were shared by at least two donors. Raw reads were error-corrected and collapsed into unique sequences with a nearest-neighbor algorithm that merged closely related sequences to remove PCR and sequencing errors. Alignment of CDR3 sequences to IMGT reference sequences was used to assign V, D and J gene segments. For a sequence to be retained, at least a six-nucleotide match to both a V gene segment and a J gene segment was required. A rearrangement counted as productive if the CDR3 had no stop codons and remained in frame with V and J, and every other rearrangement counted as non-productive. Following IMGT convention, CDR3 was defined as the stretch from the second conserved V-encoded cysteine up to the conserved J-encoded phenylalanine. The earlier analysis of about 640 of the donors excluded any sequence lacking an unambiguous match to a single V gene segment. In an earlier analysis of roughly 600 of the donors, a V segment was called functional when productive rearrangements were above 56.7%, and segregating when the standard deviation between donors exceeded 5%. A statistical classification framework was built for diagnosing cytomegalovirus status from the catalog of TCR beta chain sequences. A later analysis assigned V and J genes by comparing TCR nucleotide sequences with IMGT/GENE-DB human TR gene sequences. A later analysis assigned CDR3 sequences and most-parsimonious VDJ recombination scenarios with the TCRdist pipeline. In a later analysis, every TCR beta chain was defined by the combination of its CDR3 amino acid sequence and its V-gene family, and reads without a unique V-gene family were dropped. A later analysis removed several hundred highly shared, low-generation-probability nucleotide sequences to deal with suspected cross-contamination and a sequencing artifact. For each public chain, a later analysis derived a clonal expansion index from normalized ranks of inferred template counts within each repertoire. In a later analysis, generation probabilities were computed using a VDJ recombination model fitted to out-of-frame rearrangements, and the results were checked against IGoR. A later analysis scored TCR-TCR, TCR-HLA and TCR-CMV co-occurrence with hypergeometric tests, applying a repertoire-size bias correction to TCR pairs. A later analysis estimated false discovery rates by permuting HLA or CMV assignments 20 times. A later analysis grouped co-occurring TCRs with DBSCAN, adding TCRdist sequence similarity when clustering within HLA-allele-positive subsets. Co-occurrence clustering excluded repertoires with fewer than 30,000 or more than 120,000 public chains, plus five with anomalous nucleotide sharing. TCRdb provides this immuneACCESS table in a form limited to in-frame rearrangements. Some clones are lacking; in checked studies, under half of them reflect an unresolved V gene, and why the rest are absent is not known. V and J calls and clone size follow that table, whereas D and trimming were derived from the DNA. The sample records about 150,000 clones, around 10% of which are singletons. Roughly 6.4% of the sample is taken by the ten largest.

The cohort was made up of about 610 healthy bone marrow donors. At the time of sampling, all cohort members were nominally healthy, though unrecorded immune exposures were likely present. The donor was CMV seropositive and belonged to the group of 250 to 350 seropositive cohort members. A peripheral blood sample was collected from each donor, and TCR beta sequencing was performed on peripheral blood mononuclear cells. Genomic DNA extraction from the blood cell samples was performed with the Qiagen DNeasy Blood Extraction Kit. V sheds 3 bases and J sheds 4 bases, leaving 13 bases between their ends. The CDR3 holds 15 amino acids from the cysteine to the phenylalanine. Here the CDR3 DNA is all that survives: 45 bases in frame from base 1. CDR1 and CDR2 (SGHTA, FQGNSA) derive from the germline V gene. The entry originates in a study of cytomegalovirus exposure and HLA in healthy donors (dated by TCRdb to the late 2010s). About the full investigation: According to an earlier analysis of a few hundred of the donors, some 180 million T cells yielded over 100 million unique TCR beta sequences and 276 Gb of sequence data. An early release that covered fewer than 750 HLA-typed donors contained approximately 300 gigabases of sequencing data and roughly 84 million unique TCR sequences. Of the roughly 390 genotyped donors, 65% to 90% were placed in the genetic ancestry cluster associated with self-reported Caucasian donors. The study was designed to test whether signatures of past pathogen exposure could be identified by cataloging public T cell receptors. The T cell repertoires of under 700 subjects were profiled by immunosequencing and related to cytomegalovirus serostatus. Along with the roughly 710-subject first cohort, a separate validation cohort of approximately 110 different subjects was used. The study combined high-throughput TCR immunosequencing, statistical association of individual TCRs with disease status, and machine learning to predict cytomegalovirus infection status. To study patterns of TCR occurrence, a later analysis re-analyzed previously published TCR beta repertoires from hundreds of donors and added high-resolution HLA genotyping. The later analysis used no new phenotypic data to find candidate immune exposures, relying instead on TCR beta sequences and their occurrence across donors. To decide whether each TCR beta V gene segment behaved as functional or pseudogenic, an earlier analysis of fewer than 750 of the donors relied on high-throughput TCR beta sequencing. Donor age, sex, ethnicity and CMV serostatus were compiled together with the repertoire data. In a later genetic analysis, genome-wide SNP genotypes for about three fifths of the roughly 670 donors were used, and that subset was treated as a discovery cohort. Every repertoire in the discovery cohort had been generated on one and the same sequencing platform. HLA typing covered class I and class II loci at four-digit resolution. The number of typed donors differed by locus: roughly 629-640 for A, B, C, DRB1 and DQB1; approximately 540 for DQA1; approximately 600 for DPA1; and 400 to 480 for DPB1. Five DR-DQ haplotypes were treated as single units for association and clustering because of strong linkage in the cohort. Among 300 to 500 genotyped donors of the cohort, an average of about 220,000 unique TCR beta nucleotide sequences was sequenced per donor, of which roughly 17% were non-productive. Results and caveats for the whole study, not just this receptor: CMV serostatus was the only immune exposure information available for the cohort. A later analysis found that HLA-associated TCR beta chains were more clonally expanded and had lower generation probabilities than equally common non-associated chains. The 87-base-pair reads could not distinguish some IMGT-functional V segments, including TRBV6-2 and TRBV6-3, so those segments were excluded. A total of roughly 160 TCR beta chains were listed by the study as associated with cytomegalovirus. In an earlier analysis of roughly 500 of the donors, most TCR beta V segments appeared in productive rearrangements about 90% or about 30% of the time, broadly matching IMGT annotations. Most TCR sequences were observed very rarely across donors, whereas some public TCRs were present in many individuals. It was suggested by the authors that the approach could potentially be generalized to other disease states and immunological phenotypes. The cohort was sequenced for TCR beta chains only, and without alpha or paired-chain data the features that could be detected were limited. Because counts were too low, approximately 15 rarely observed V segments, including chromosome 9 orphons, were excluded from the earlier analysis of roughly 580 of the donors. In a later genetic analysis, a missense DCLRE1C variant was associated with V-gene and J-gene trimming of TCR beta chains, and the association was replicated in an independent cohort. Compared with the roughly 710-donor mean, donors in an Asian-associated ancestry cluster had fewer N-insertions in productive TCRs, according to a later genetic analysis. In a later analysis, about 17,000 TCR beta sequences were associated with specific HLA alleles at a false discovery rate of 0.05. HLA typing was unavailable for some donors at each locus, so association tests used only the typed subset. Roughly uniform sequencing depth across donors was assumed in presence/absence analyses, although this assumption may not hold. The sequencing pipeline was judged likely to have produced a cluster of highly shared sequence variants as a technical artifact. A further reported finding was that TCR beta sequences accurately predicted the HLA-A and HLA-B alleles for most subjects in the first cohort. Linkage disequilibrium might explain the correlated functional status among segregating V segments, but an unknown experimental factor could not be ruled out. Cytomegalovirus status was reported to be diagnosed by the classifier with high specificity and sensitivity in both the original and validation cohorts. In vitro tests confirmed that a few of the cytomegalovirus-associated TCR beta chains recognize cytomegalovirus antigens. Assigning TCR associations to individual alleles was difficult when HLA alleles, especially DR and DQ, strongly co-occurred. According to a later analysis, parvovirus B19, influenza, CMV and Epstein-Barr virus appeared linked to several top co-occurrence clusters. A later analysis found that most CMV-associated TCR beta chains appeared HLA-restricted, with HLA associations seemingly driven largely by CMV exposure. According to a later analysis, TCR association rates differed among HLA loci, with DRB1 alleles showing the most associated TCRs and HLA-C alleles showing the fewest.

The chain links TRBV7-2 with TRBJ1-3; the D segment could be TRBD1, given 6 matching bases. The sequenced sample was PBMCs. This receptor was taken from a woman in her thirties or forties in good health and CMV-seropositive. The nucleotide sequence is TGTGCCAGCAGCTTGCGCGGGGGGCAAGGAAACACCATATATTTT. Its protein reads: CASSLRGGQGNTIYF.